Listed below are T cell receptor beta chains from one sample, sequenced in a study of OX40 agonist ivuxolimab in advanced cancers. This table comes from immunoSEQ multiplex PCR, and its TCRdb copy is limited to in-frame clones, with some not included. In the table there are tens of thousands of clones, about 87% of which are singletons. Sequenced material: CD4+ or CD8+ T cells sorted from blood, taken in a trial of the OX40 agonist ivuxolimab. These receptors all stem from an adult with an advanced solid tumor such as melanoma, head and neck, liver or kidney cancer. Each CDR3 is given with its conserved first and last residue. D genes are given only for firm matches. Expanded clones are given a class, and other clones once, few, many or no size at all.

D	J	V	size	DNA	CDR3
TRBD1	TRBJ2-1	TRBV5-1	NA	TGCGCCAGCAGCACCGGGACAGCGACTTACAATGAGCAGTTCTTC	CASSTGTATYNEQFF
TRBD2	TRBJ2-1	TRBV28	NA	TGTGCCAGCACTAGCGGGCGTATCCACAATGAGCAGTTCTTC	CASTSGRIHNEQFF
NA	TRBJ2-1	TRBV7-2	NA	TGTGCCAGCAGCTTAGCTCCAGGGGTAGCCGAGCAGTTCTTC	CASSLAPGVAEQFF
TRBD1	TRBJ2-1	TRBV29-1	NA	TGCAGCGTTGGCCCCCAGGGGGTGGTTGACTCCTACAATGAGCAGTTCTTC	CSVGPQGVVDSYNEQFF
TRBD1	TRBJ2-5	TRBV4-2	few	TGTGCCAGCAGCCAAGAAGTGACAGGGGGACGGGAGACCCAGTACTTC	CASSQEVTGGRETQYF
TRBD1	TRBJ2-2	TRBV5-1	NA	TGCGCCAGCAGCCCCAGGGGGCGAGACACCGGGGAGCTGTTTTTT	CASSPRGRDTGELFF
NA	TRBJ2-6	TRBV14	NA	TGTGCCAGCAGCCGGGGACGGTACTCTGGGGCCAACGTCCTGACTTTC	CASSRGRYSGANVLTF
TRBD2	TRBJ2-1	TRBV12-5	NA	TGTGCTAGTGGTTTGGTACTCGGGACTAAGGGACCTAATGAGCAGTTCTTC	CASGLVLGTKGPNEQFF
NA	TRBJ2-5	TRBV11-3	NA	TGTGCCAGCAGCCAAGGTAGAGAGACCCAGTACTTC	CASSQGRETQYF
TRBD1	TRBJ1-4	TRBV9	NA	TGTGCCAGCAGCGCACTGCCGGGACAGGGGGCCGGTAATGAAAAACTGTTTTTT	CASSALPGQGAGNEKLFF
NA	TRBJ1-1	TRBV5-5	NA	TGTGCCAGCAGCTCCGGGACACCGAACACTGAAGCTTTCTTT	CASSSGTPNTEAFF
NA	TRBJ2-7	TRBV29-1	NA	TGCAGCGTCCGGCCGACAGGTCAGCGGAACGAGCAGTACTTC	CSVRPTGQRNEQYF
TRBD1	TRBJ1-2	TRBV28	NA	TGTGCCAGCAGTGTACAGGGGGACTATGGCTACACCTTC	CASSVQGDYGYTF
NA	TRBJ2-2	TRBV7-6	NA	TGTGCCAGCAGCTTGAAAGCTAGCTCCACCGGGGAGCTGTTTTTT	CASSLKASSTGELFF
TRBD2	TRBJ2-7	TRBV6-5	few	TGTGCCAGCAGTTCGGGAGGAACCTACGAGCAGTACTTC	CASSSGGTYEQYF
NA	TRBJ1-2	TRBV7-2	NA	TGTGCCAGCAGCAGCGTGGGACGGATCCTTAACTATGGCTACACCTTC	CASSSVGRILNYGYTF
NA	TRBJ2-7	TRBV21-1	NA	TGTGCCAGCAGCTCAGGGACAGTTCCCTACGAGCAGTACTTC	CASSSGTVPYEQYF
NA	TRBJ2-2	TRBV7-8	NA	TGTGCCAGCAGCTTAGGGGTTGTCGGCACCACCGGGGAGCTGTTTTTT	CASSLGVVGTTGELFF
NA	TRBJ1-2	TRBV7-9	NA	TGTGCCAGCAGCTTAGACCAGCGGGGCTACACCTTC	CASSLDQRGYTF
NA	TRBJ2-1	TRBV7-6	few	TGTGCCAGCAGCTTAGGGCAGGGGAGGGGCAATGAGCAGTTCTTC	CASSLGQGRGNEQFF
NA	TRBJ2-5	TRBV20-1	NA	TGCAGTGCTCAAGAGCAAGAGACCCAGTACTTC	CSAQEQETQYF
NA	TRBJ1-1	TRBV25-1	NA	TGTGCCAGTCGAAGGGACACTGAAGCTTTCTTT	CASRRDTEAFF
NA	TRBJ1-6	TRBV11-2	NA	TGTGCCAGCAGCCGACTCCTCCTCCGGGGTTCACCCCTCCACTTT	CASSRLLLRGSPLHF
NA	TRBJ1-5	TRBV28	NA	TGTGCCAGCAGCGCTCCTTGGCCCCAGCATTTT	CASSAPWPQHF
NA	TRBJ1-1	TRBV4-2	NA	TGTGCCAGCAGCTTGGGCTTGAACACTGAAGCTTTCTTT	CASSLGLNTEAFF
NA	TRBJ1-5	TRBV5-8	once	TGTGCCAGCAGCTCAATCCTCAGGAATCAGCCCCAGCATTTT	CASSSILRNQPQHF
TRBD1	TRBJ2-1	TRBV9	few	TGTGCCAGCAGCCCTCTTCCCGGGACAGCGTACAATGAGCAGTTCTTC	CASSPLPGTAYNEQFF
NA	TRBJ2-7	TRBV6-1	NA	TGTGCCAGCAGGCCCCAGGGGTACGAGCAGTACTTC	CASRPQGYEQYF
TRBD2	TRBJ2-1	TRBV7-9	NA	TGTGCCAGCAGCTCTAAGCGGGAGTGGGGACCGGATGAGCAGTTCTTC	CASSSKREWGPDEQFF
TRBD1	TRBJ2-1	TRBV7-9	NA	TGTGCCAGCAGCTTCGGGACAGGGGGTCTGTTCTTC	CASSFGTGGLFF
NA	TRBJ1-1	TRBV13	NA	TGTGCCAGCAGCCATCGGGCGGGGGGTACTGAAGCTTTCTTT	CASSHRAGGTEAFF
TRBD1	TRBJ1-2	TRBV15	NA	TGTGCCACTTTCGACACAGGGGAGGCTGGCTACACCTTC	CATFDTGEAGYTF
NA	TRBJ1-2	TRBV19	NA	TGTGCCAGTAGTATAGATCTATGGGCGACTTCAAGCTATGGCTACACCTTC	CASSIDLWATSSYGYTF
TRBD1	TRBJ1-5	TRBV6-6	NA	TGTGCCACCGGACAGGGGGGATATAGCAATCAGCCCCAGCATTTT	CATGQGGYSNQPQHF
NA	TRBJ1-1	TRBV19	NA	TGTGCCAGTAGTATGGGGGACAACACTGAAGCTTTCTTT	CASSMGDNTEAFF
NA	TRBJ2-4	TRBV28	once	TGTGCCAGCAGTCCCATTCGGGGGTTCCCTAACATTCAGTACTTC	CASSPIRGFPNIQYF
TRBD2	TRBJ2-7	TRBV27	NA	TGTGCCAGCAGTCTATGGGGGGGTCAAAGCCTCTACGAGCAGTACTTC	CASSLWGGQSLYEQYF
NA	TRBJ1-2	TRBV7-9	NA	TGTGCCAGCAGATCAGAACACTATGGCTACACCTTC	CASRSEHYGYTF
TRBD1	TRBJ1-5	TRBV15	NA	TGTGCCACCAGCAGAGATCCGGGACAGGGGTATAGCAATCAGCCCCAGCATTTT	CATSRDPGQGYSNQPQHF
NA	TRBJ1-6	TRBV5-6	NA	TGTGCCAGCAGCTTGGTTGTGGGACACAATTCACCCCTCCACTTT	CASSLVVGHNSPLHF
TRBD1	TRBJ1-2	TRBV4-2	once	TGTGCCAGCAGCCAAGAGCAGGGGGGCTATGGCTACACCTTC	CASSQEQGGYGYTF
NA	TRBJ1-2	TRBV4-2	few	TGTGCCAGCAGCCAAGATGGGGGGGGGCGATTACCCCACTATGGCTACACCTTC	CASSQDGGGRLPHYGYTF
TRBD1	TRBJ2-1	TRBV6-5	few	TGTGCCAGCAGTTTGGACAGGTTCTACAATGAGCAGTTCTTC	CASSLDRFYNEQFF
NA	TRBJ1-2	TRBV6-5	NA	TGTGCCAGCGGCCAGGGGCACAGCTATGGCTACACCTTC	CASGQGHSYGYTF
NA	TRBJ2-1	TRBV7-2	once	TGTGCCAGCAGGGCGGACTTCTCCTACAATGAGCAGTTCTTC	CASRADFSYNEQFF
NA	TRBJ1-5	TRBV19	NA	TGTGCCAGTAGGGGGAGTGCTGGTCAGCCCCAGCATTTT	CASRGSAGQPQHF
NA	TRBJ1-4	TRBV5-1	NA	TGCGCCAGCAGCCCACAGACAGGTCCTAATGAAAAACTGTTTTTT	CASSPQTGPNEKLFF
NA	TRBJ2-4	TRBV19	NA	TGTGCCAGTAGACAGGAGGGAGCCAAAAACATTCAGTACTTC	CASRQEGAKNIQYF
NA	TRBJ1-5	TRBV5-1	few	TGCGCCAGCAGCCCTGGAGCAGGCGGTCAGCCCCAGCATTTT	CASSPGAGGQPQHF
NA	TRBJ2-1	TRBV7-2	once	TGTGCCAGCAGCTTAGGTTTACGGAATGAGCAGTTCTTC	CASSLGLRNEQFF
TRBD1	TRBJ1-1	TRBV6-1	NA	TGTGCCAGCAGTGAAAGGTGGGACAGTACGCAAGCTTTCTTT	CASSERWDSTQAFF
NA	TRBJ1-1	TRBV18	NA	TGTGCCAGCTCACCACGAGAAGTTTCATCCCACGGCACGGAAGCTTTCTTT	CASSPREVSSHGTEAFF